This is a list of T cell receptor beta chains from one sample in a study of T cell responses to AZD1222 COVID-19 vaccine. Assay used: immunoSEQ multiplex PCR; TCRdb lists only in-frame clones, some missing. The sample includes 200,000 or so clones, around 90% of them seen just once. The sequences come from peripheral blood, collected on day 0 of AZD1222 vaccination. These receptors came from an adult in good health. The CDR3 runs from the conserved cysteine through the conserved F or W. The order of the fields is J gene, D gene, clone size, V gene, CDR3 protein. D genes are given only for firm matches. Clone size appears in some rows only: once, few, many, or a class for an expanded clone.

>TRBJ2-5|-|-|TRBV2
CASSGLGTQYF
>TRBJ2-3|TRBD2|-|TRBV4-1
CASSQDYAGEDTQYF
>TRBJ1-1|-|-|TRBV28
CASSSSNTEAFF
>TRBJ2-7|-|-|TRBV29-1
CSVIKTQALRDEQYF
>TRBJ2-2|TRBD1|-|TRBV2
CASSSDRANVGELFF
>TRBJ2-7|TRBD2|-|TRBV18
CASSLGLAGVYAEQYF
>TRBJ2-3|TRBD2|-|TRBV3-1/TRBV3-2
CASSQLGLAGPTDTQYF
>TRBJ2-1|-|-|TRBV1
CTSSQDCRLADYNEQFF
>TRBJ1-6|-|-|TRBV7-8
CASSLLGQVDSPLHF
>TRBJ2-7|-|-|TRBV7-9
CASSPPTRARSHEQYF
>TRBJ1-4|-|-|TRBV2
CASSEDALEPLF
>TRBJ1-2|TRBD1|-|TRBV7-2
CASSLSQGQGAHTF
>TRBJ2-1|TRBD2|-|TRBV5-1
CASSPAGEFGNEQFF
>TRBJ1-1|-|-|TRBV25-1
CASMWGTEAFF
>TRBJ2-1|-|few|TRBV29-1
CSVQPRTVIRNEQFF
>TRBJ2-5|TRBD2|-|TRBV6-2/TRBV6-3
CASSSLRGAGETQYF
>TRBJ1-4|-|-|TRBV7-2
CASSLIWGANEKLFF
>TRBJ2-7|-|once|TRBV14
CASSPPETYYEQYF
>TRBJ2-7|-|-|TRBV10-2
CASTETGGGSYEQYF
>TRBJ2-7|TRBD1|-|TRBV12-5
CASGPHRDRGYEQYF
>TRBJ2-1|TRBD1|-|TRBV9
CASSPSVPGQGAGRNEQFF
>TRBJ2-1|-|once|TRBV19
CASSIEGFYNEQFF
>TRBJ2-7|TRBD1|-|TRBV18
CASSPGQGSTYEQYF
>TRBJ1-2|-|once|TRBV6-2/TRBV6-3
CASSLGRVNGYTF
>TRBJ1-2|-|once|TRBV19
CATGDYGYTF
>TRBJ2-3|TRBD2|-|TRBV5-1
CASSLRLAGPDTQYF
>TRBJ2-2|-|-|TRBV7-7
CASSPTPTGELFF
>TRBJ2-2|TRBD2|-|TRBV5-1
CASSLDGGGATGELFF
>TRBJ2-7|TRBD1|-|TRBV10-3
CAISGVTLGQETYEQYF
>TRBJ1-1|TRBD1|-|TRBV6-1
CASSEAPGDRHTEAFF
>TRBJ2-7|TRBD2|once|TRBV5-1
CASSLAGGGIPYEQYF
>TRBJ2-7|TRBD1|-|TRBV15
CATSRDTVVGGLHEQYF
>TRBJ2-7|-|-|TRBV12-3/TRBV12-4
CASSPGHYEQYF